There are many counts of the clone carrying this T cell receptor beta chain. Its antigen remains unknown. MiXCR was run by TCRdb on the 5' RACE reads, yielding one entry per CDR3 protein. The sample lists a few hundred thousand distinct CDR3 sequences; around 4.1% were seen once. The entry originates in a study of T cells after yellow fever vaccination. The CDR3 has 14 amino acids. In germline, CDR1 is MNHEY, CDR2 SVGAGI. V was trimmed by 6 bases and J by 2 bases, leaving 13 bases between them. Broader study findings: Once the booster was given, most primary-vaccination clones reappeared, at about 97% for CD4 and approximately 88% for CD8. Overall, a small share of clonotypes was seen in both CD4 and CD8 compartments.

This TCR came from a man between 18 and 29 years old who received the YFV17D yellow fever vaccine. The sample here was PBMCs, taken 5 days after the yellow fever booster vaccination. V and J are TRBV6-5 and TRBJ1-1; D gene uncertain. CDR3 in DNA: TGTGCCAGCAGCCTCGGATCTATAAACACTGAAGCTTTCTTT. Translated: CASSLGSINTEAFF.